The 6 T cell receptor beta chains presented below share a single source sample, sequenced in a study of blood T cell repertoires in COVID-19. Sequenced by immunoSEQ multiplex PCR; TCRdb stores in-frame clones only, minus some. This table holds some 40,000 clones, 88% found once. Sequenced input: peripheral blood. The origin of the receptors is a human donor in a cohort sampled during active COVID-19.

The chain links TRBV6-1 to TRBJ2-1; D is undetermined. Deletions cut 3 bases from V and 4 bases from J, with 7 bases between. This CDR3 comprises 13 residues. Germline loops: CDR1 MNHNS, CDR2 SASEGT. The CDR3 sequence is CASSENSYNEQFF. Written as DNA, the CDR3 is TGTGCCAGCAGTGAGAACAGTTACAATGAGCAGTTCTTC.

The chain couples TRBV19 to TRBJ1-2; no reliable D call. This CDR3 contains 12 residues. The germline V gene encodes CDR1 LNHDA and CDR2 SQIVND (reference sequence). Trimming stripped 2 bases from V and 3 bases from J, with 4 bases between. The CDR3 nucleotides read TGTGCCAGTAGTATACCTGACTATGGCTACACCTTC. It specifies CASSIPDYGYTF.

The chain employs TRBV28 and TRBJ2-7, with D tentatively TRBD2 (6 bases). Looked up from germline, CDR1 is MDHEN and CDR2 is SYDVKM. The V and J ends lost 10 bases and 3 bases respectively, with 7 bases between them. CDR3 size: 10 residues. The chain's CDR3 is CATGGYEQYF. CDR3 DNA sequence: TGTGCCACCGGGGGCTACGAGCAGTACTTC. Full variable domain (remainder filled in from reference TRBV28 and TRBJ2-7): DVKVTQSSRYLVKRTGEKVFLECVQDMDHENMFWYRQDPGLGLRLIYFSYDVKMKEKGDIPEGYSVSREKKERFSLILESASTNQTSMYLCATGGYEQYFGPGTRLTVT.

The chain combines TRBV20-1 with TRBJ1-1, with D uncertain. The germline V and J ends were trimmed by 5 bases and 1 base, with 5 bases remaining between them. Germline assignment: CDR1 DFQATT and CDR2 SNEGSKA (reference sequence). There are 11 residues in the CDR3. The CDR3 spells CSAQANTEAFF. The CDR3 bases are TGCAGTGCTCAAGCGAACACTGAAGCTTTCTTT.

The chain links TRBV24-1 to TRBJ2-7; 8 nucleotides match TRBD1. Germline V CDR1 and CDR2: KGHDR, SFDVKD. The CDR3 has 15 amino acids. V was pared by 3 bases and J by 5 bases, with 8 bases of the junction left unmatched. In DNA form, the CDR3 reads TGTGCCACCAGTGATAATTTCGTACAGGGGGACGAGCAGTACTTC. Amino acids: CATSDNFVQGDEQYF.

The chain couples TRBV18 to TRBJ2-7, with 7 bases matching TRBD1. From germline, CDR1 is KGHSH and CDR2 LQKENI. The V gene end was trimmed by 0 bases and the J gene end by 0 bases; junction bases not matched to a gene: 2. The CDR3 runs to 15 residues. CDR3 sequence (DNA): TGTGCCAGCTCACCACCGACAGGGTTCTCCTACGAGCAGTACTTC. This sequence encodes CASSPPTGFSYEQYF.